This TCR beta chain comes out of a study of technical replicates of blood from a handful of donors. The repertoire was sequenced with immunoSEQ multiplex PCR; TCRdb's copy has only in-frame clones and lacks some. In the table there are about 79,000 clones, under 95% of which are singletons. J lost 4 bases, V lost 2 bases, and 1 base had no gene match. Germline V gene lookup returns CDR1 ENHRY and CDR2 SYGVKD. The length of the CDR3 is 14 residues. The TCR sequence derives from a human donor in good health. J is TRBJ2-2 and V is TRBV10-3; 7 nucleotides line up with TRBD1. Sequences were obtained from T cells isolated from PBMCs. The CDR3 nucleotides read TGTGCCATCAGTGAGCGGGACAGCACCGGGGAGCTGTTTTTT. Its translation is CAISERDSTGELFF.